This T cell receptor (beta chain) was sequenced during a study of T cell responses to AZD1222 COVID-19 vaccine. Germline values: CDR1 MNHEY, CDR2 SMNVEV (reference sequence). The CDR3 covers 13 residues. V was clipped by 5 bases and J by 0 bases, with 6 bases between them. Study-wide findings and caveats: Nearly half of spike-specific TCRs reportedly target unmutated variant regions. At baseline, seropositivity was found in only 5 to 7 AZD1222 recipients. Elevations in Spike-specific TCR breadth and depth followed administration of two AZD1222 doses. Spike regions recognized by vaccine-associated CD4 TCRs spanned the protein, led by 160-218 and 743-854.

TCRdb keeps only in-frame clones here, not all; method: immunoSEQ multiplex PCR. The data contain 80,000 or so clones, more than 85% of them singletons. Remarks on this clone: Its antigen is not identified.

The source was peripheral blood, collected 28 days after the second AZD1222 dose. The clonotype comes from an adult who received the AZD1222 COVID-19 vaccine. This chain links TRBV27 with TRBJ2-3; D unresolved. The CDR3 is CASSADSTDTQYF. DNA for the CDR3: TGTGCCAGCAGTGCGGACAGCACAGATACGCAGTATTTT.